This T cell receptor beta chain comes out of a study of CD8 T cells in ankylosing spondylitis. Regarding the study as a whole: Certain motif variants had earlier appeared in reactive arthritis synovial fluid and blood. A TCR beta motif made of several highly homologous variants seemed typical of ankylosing spondylitis blood. In ankylosing spondylitis patients, matched synovial fluid reportedly showed significant enrichment of disease-linked clones.

The TCR beta libraries were generated through quantitative 5'-RACE incorporating molecular barcodes. TCRdb itself ran the 5' RACE reads through MiXCR, one entry per CDR3 protein. The repertoire includes around 99,000 distinct CDR3 sequences, roughly 10% of them detected once, and approximately 4.8% sits in the top ten. The table lists this clonotype with many counts. The target antigen is unknown. The TCR sequence derives from a male donor with ankylosing spondylitis or in good health (not recorded which). Sequenced input: blood, either unsorted or a sorted T cell fraction (not recorded which).

CDR3 DNA: TGTGCCAGCACCCCTCGGGATCGGGCAACTAATGAAAAACTGTTTTTT. It codes for CASTPRDRATNEKLFF. V gene TRBV28 combines with J gene TRBJ1-4; D ambiguous. The CDR3 sequence is 16 residues long. V was trimmed by 7 bases and J by 0 bases, leaving 15 bases between them. Looked up from germline, CDR1 is MDHEN and CDR2 is SYDVKM. The full variable domain, completed using reference TRBV28 and TRBJ1-4, is DVKVTQSSRYLVKRTGEKVFLECVQDMDHENMFWYRQDPGLGLRLIYFSYDVKMKEKGDIPEGYSVSREKKERFSLILESASTNQTSMYLCASTPRDRATNEKLFFGSGTQLSVL.